This T cell receptor beta chain emerged from a study of molecular identifiers for immune sequencing clone quantification. The wider study: The replicates split RNA from roughly 20,000 or 100,000 naive CD8 cells five ways and sequenced four. Study-level points and caveats: Single-cell amounts of spiked Jurkat TCR RNA were reportedly detectable among approximately 970,000 naive cells.

Between roughly 19,000 and 1,100,000 sorted cells, with 10%, 30% or 50% RNA, yielded naive CD8 libraries. This clonotype has a count of ten or more. The antigen remains unidentified. Trimming removed 4 bases from V and 7 bases from J, with 9 bases in between. The CDR3 consists of 13 residues. Germline CDR1 KGHDR, CDR2 SFDVKD. TCR libraries were built in bulk with a published protocol and specific TCR primers. MiXCR, run by TCRdb on the PCR reads, gives a single entry per CDR3 protein. The data contain a few hundred thousand distinct CDR3 sequences, less than 30% of them singletons. This chain joins TRBV24-1 and TRBJ2-2; D is undetermined. The material sequenced was naive CD8+ T cells from blood, with Jurkat cell RNA spiked in. Stated subset: FACS-sorted CD8+CD4-CCR7+CD45RA+ naive T cells. This clonotype was obtained from a human donor in good health. Some libraries in this study had Jurkat cell RNA spiked in. This CDR3 is CATSEGFGGELFF. The CDR3 nucleotides read TGTGCCACCAGTGAGGGTTTCGGCGGGGAGCTGTTTTTT.